Sequencing of this T cell receptor beta chain was carried out in a study of cytomegalovirus exposure and HLA in healthy donors. Study conclusions and caveats: Sequencing probably produced one cluster of sequence variants that were highly shared. Cytomegalovirus-associated TCR beta chains were listed, numbering over 150. Later analysis suggested links between common viral pathogens and several top significant clusters.

Concerning this clone: No antigen is known for it.

The PCR ran on 60 Vbeta and 13 Jbeta primers. In the authors' methods: Later, tens of millions of unique TCR beta chains were counted in an analysis, and roughly 10 million of them were shared. Sequenced by immunoSEQ multiplex PCR; TCRdb stores in-frame clones only, minus some. The V and J calls and the clone size are those of that table, but D and trimming were determined from the DNA. Its listing shows some 110,000 clones. This CDR3 region has 18 residues. Sequenced material: PBMCs. This chain joins TRBV21-1 and TRBJ2-7; TRBD1 is the table's D call and was not checked against the DNA. TRBV21-1 is assigned pseudogene status. The clonotype comes from a man aged 18 to 35 in good health and CMV-seronegative. CDR3 bases: TGTGCCAGCAGCAAAGCTAGATTCCGGGACAGGGTACGGTACGAGCAGTACTTC. This translates into CASSKARFRDRVRYEQYF.